One and the same sample provided the 28 T cell receptor beta chains below, sequenced in a study of OX40 agonist ivuxolimab in advanced cancers. Profiled with immunoSEQ multiplex PCR; TCRdb holds only in-frame clones, not every one. The data hold about 60,000 clones, with around 85% observed a single time. The specimen was CD4+ or CD8+ T cells sorted from blood, collected in a trial of the OX40 agonist ivuxolimab. Receptor source: an adult with an advanced solid tumor such as melanoma, head and neck, liver or kidney cancer.

The chain has TRBV29-1 and TRBJ2-3, with TRBD2 identical over 7 bases. CDR3 length equals 15 residues. Germline trimming cut 6 bases from V and 3 bases from J; bases unmatched to any gene: 12. Per germline, CDR1 SQVTM and CDR2 ANQGSEA. This chain's CDR3 is CSVGGSGSGTDTQYF. CDR3 sequence (DNA): TGCAGCGTCGGGGGGAGTGGGAGTGGAACAGATACGCAGTATTTT.

J is TRBJ2-3 and V is TRBV2; D may correspond to TRBD1 or TRBD2 (5 bases each). Germline V gene lookup returns CDR1 SNHLY and CDR2 FYNNEI. Deletions cut 6 bases from V and 6 bases from J, with 10 bases between. CDR3 length: 12 amino acids. The CDR3 loop is CASRGETDTQYF. The CDR3, as DNA: TGTGCCAGCAGGGGGGAAACGGATACGCAGTATTTT.

This clone has only a few counts. The V gene is TRBV15, the J gene TRBJ1-3, with D unclear. The CDR3 totals 16 residues. Trimming cost V 4 bases and J 0 bases, with 13 bases left between them. The germline V gene has CDR1 LNHNV and CDR2 YYDKDF (reference sequence). For the CDR3, the DNA is TGTGCCACCAGCACTCGGACGGTGAGCTCTGGAAACACCATATATTTT. This gives the protein CATSTRTVSSGNTIYF.

This chain connects TRBV19 to TRBJ2-1, with TRBD1 matching 9 bases. This CDR3 region has 15 residues. Trimming at V came to 4 bases and at J to 2 bases, leaving 3 bases not matched to a gene. CDR1 LNHDA and CDR2 SQIVND come from the germline V gene (reference sequence). The CDR3 is CASSSHRGPYNEQFF. The DNA of the CDR3 is TGTGCCAGTAGTAGTCACAGGGGGCCCTACAATGAGCAGTTCTTC.

This clone was seen a handful of times. The gene calls are TRBV10-2 and TRBJ1-2; 7 bases match TRBD1. CDR3 length: 15 amino acids. Germline V gene sequence: CDR1 WSHSY, CDR2 SAAADI. Unmatched junction bases numbered 12, after V lost 7 bases and J lost 4 bases. The CDR3 bases are TGCGCCAGCACTTCTCTGAGGGACAGAGGCTATGGCTACACCTTC. It is translated as CASTSLRDRGYGYTF.

The chain uses TRBV29-1 and TRBJ2-2; the match to TRBD1 covers 8 bases. V was pared by 6 bases and J by 0 bases, with 6 bases of the junction left unmatched. CDR3 length: 15 amino acids. The germline gives CDR1 SQVTM, CDR2 ANQGSEA. CDR3: CSVIYRGANTGELFF. The DNA for the CDR3 is TGCAGCGTAATCTACAGGGGGGCGAACACCGGGGAGCTGTTTTTT.

This clone was seen a handful of times. This chain joins TRBV18 and TRBJ1-6; D might be TRBD1 (5 bases). This CDR3 spans 14 amino acids. In germline, CDR1 is KGHSH, CDR2 LQKENI. With 4 bases removed from V and 8 bases from J, the gap between germline ends came to 12 bases. CDR3 DNA: TGTGCCAGCTCACTGGAGGGACGGGATTCACCCCTCCACTTT. This sequence encodes CASSLEGRDSPLHF.

The chain is built from TRBV28 and TRBJ1-1, with TRBD1 as a possible D gene (5 bases). V gave up 4 bases and J gave up 0 bases, with 21 bases separating them. CDR3 size: 18 residues. The germline V gene encodes CDR1 MDHEN and CDR2 SYDVKM. The CDR3 DNA sequence: TGTGCCAGCAGTTCAGACCCTCGAGTGGGGCTGGTGAACACTGAAGCTTTCTTT. Translation gives CASSSDPRVGLVNTEAFF.

The rearrangement joins TRBV7-9 to TRBJ2-3, with D possibly TRBD1 on 5 matching bases. The germline gives CDR1 SEHNR, CDR2 FQNEAQ (reference sequence). The CDR3 totals 12 residues. Trimming removed 5 bases at V and 5 bases at J, with 8 bases between. The CDR3 loop is CASSTQEDTQYF. The CDR3 DNA follows: TGTGCCAGCAGCACACAGGAAGATACGCAGTATTTT.

With respect to this clone: The same CDR3 can be traced to other DNA sequences in this sample. The chain is built from TRBV11-2 and TRBJ2-5, with 8 bases that match TRBD2. This CDR3 is 14 amino acids long. The junction had 3 bases not matched to a gene; V was cut back by 1 base and J by 5 bases. In germline, CDR1 is SGHAT, CDR2 FQNNGV. In DNA form, the CDR3 reads TGTGCCAGCAGCTTAGGCCCGGGGGGGGAGACCCAGTACTTC. This sequence encodes CASSLGPGGETQYF.

The chain recombines TRBV2 with TRBJ2-1; D possibly corresponds to TRBD2 (6 bases). CDR3 size: 16 residues. Trimming took 4 bases from V and 2 from J, leaving 15 bases between them. In germline, CDR1 is SNHLY, CDR2 FYNNEI. The CDR3 DNA reads as TGTGCCAGCAGTGTACTAGCAAGATTCGCCTACAATGAGCAGTTCTTC. Its translation is CASSVLARFAYNEQFF. The variable domain in full, completed from reference TRBV2 and TRBJ2-1, reads EPEVTQTPSHQVTQMGQEVILRCVPISNHLYFYWYRQILGQKVEFLVSFYNNEISEKSEIFDDQFSVERPDGSNFTLKIRSTKLEDSAMYFCASSVLARFAYNEQFFGPGTRLTVL.

The V call is TRBV18, the J call TRBJ2-5; D gene unclear. Trimming took off 2 bases at V and 0 bases at J, with 4 bases between the two ends. The CDR3 runs 13 residues. CDR1 is KGHSH, CDR2 LQKENI, per germline. As DNA, the CDR3 is TGTGCCAGCTCACCATCGCACCAAGAGACCCAGTACTTC. Translating it yields CASSPSHQETQYF.

This chain joins TRBV2 and TRBJ2-3; weak D call: TRBD2 (6 bases). V lost 11 bases, J lost 2 bases, and 14 bases lay in between. Germline assignment: CDR1 SNHLY and CDR2 FYNNEI. The CDR3 covers 13 residues. CDR3 region: CAGGIGFTDTQYF. The CDR3 DNA is TGTGCCGGGGGGATAGGTTTCACAGATACGCAGTATTTT.

V gene TRBV28 combines with J gene TRBJ2-7; D possibly matches TRBD1 or TRBD2 (5 bases each). The CDR3 is 16 amino acids. From germline, CDR1 is MDHEN and CDR2 SYDVKM. The V end was cut by 6 bases, the J end by 2 bases, with 20 bases between. DNA of the CDR3: TGTGCCAGCAGGCCTAGCCGGGACGAAATTACCTACGAGCAGTACTTC. Its translation is CASRPSRDEITYEQYF.

This chain connects TRBV2 to TRBJ1-4; tentative D call: TRBD1 (6 bases). Germline CDR1 SNHLY, CDR2 FYNNEI. The CDR3 runs 14 residues. V gave up 4 bases and J gave up 7 bases, with 13 bases separating them. In DNA, the CDR3 is TGTGCCAGCAGTGCGTGGGGGCGAGGTGAAAAACTGTTTTTT. Protein product: CASSAWGRGEKLFF.

The V and J genes are TRBV9 and TRBJ2-7, with 8 bases matching TRBD1. With V trimmed by 1 base and J by 7 bases, 7 bases remained unmatched. Germline V gene sequence: CDR1 SGDLS, CDR2 YYNGEE. This CDR3 region has 14 residues. The CDR3 region has the DNA TGTGCCAGCAGCGTAAACCAGGGGGCGGGGGAGCAGTACTTC. It specifies CASSVNQGAGEQYF.

The rearrangement uses TRBV7-6 and TRBJ2-7, with 15 bases identical to TRBD2. Germline loops: CDR1 SGHVS, CDR2 FNYEAQ. V was pared by 4 bases and J by 0 bases, with 4 bases of the junction left unmatched. This CDR3 has 17 residues. The CDR3 DNA follows: TGTGCCAGCAGCTCGGGACTAGCGGGAGGACACTCCTACGAGCAGTACTTC. Its translation is CASSSGLAGGHSYEQYF.

This clone occurred once. The rearrangement joins TRBV6-5 to TRBJ1-5, with a tentative D call TRBD1 (5 bases). Deletions cut 5 bases from V and 4 bases from J, with 15 bases between. The germline gives CDR1 MNHEY, CDR2 SVGAGI. The CDR3 extends over 15 amino acids. The CDR3 sequence is CASSAGGGGNQPQHF. DNA of the CDR3: TGTGCCAGCAGTGCTGGTGGGGGGGGGAATCAGCCCCAGCATTTT.

The CDR3: CASSSTGGAGYGYTF. The DNA of the CDR3 is TGTGCCAGCAGTTCGACAGGGGGCGCTGGCTATGGCTACACCTTC. This chain links TRBV6-5 with TRBJ1-2, with 10 bases lining up with TRBD1. CDR3 length: 15 residues. The V segment lost 4 bases and the J segment 4 bases; nucleotides outside the gene matches: 6. The V gene's germline CDR1 is MNHEY and CDR2 SVGAGI.

This chain links TRBV11-3 with TRBJ2-5, with 8 bases matching TRBD1. This CDR3 has 17 amino acids. Germline-derived CDR1 and CDR2 are SGHNT and YENEEA. Trimming removed 1 base from V and 2 bases from J; junction bases left unmatched: 9. CDR3 residues: CASSLGGGTGEQETQYF. The CDR3 DNA follows: TGTGCCAGCAGCTTAGGAGGGGGGACAGGAGAACAAGAGACCCAGTACTTC. Drawing the rest from reference TRBV11-3 and TRBJ2-5, the complete variable domain is EAGVVQSPRYKIIEKKQPVAFWCNPISGHNTLYWYLQNLGQGPELLIRYENEEAVDDSQLPKDRFSAERLKGVDSTLKIQPAELGDSAVYLCASSLGGGTGEQETQYFGPGTRLLVL.

The V call is TRBV5-8, the J call TRBJ1-5, with D unclear. The V gene lost 1 base and the J gene lost 0 bases, with 2 bases spanning the gap. Germline CDR1 and CDR2: SGHTS and YDEGEE. The CDR3 covers 13 residues. The CDR3, as DNA: TGTGCCAGCAGCTTGAGTAGCAATCAGCCCCAGCATTTT. It translates to CASSLSSNQPQHF.

The DNA of the CDR3 is TGTGCCAGCAGTTACCGTCCGAACACTGAAGCTTTCTTT. It translates to CASSYRPNTEAFF. The chain joins TRBV6-5 to TRBJ1-1; D unclear. The germline V and J ends were trimmed by 2 bases and 1 base, with 5 bases remaining between them. The CDR3 is 13 residues long. Germline-derived CDR1 and CDR2 are MNHEY and SVGAGI.

The gene calls are TRBV7-9 and TRBJ2-1; D might be TRBD2 (6 bases). CDR1 is SEHNR and CDR2 is FQNEAQ in the germline V gene (reference sequence). Trimming removed 4 bases at V and 0 bases at J, with 13 bases between. This CDR3 contains 16 residues. For the CDR3, the DNA is TGTGCCAGCAGCTCCCGGAGGGGATCCTCCTACAATGAGCAGTTCTTC. It specifies CASSSRRGSSYNEQFF.

The J gene is TRBJ2-7, the V gene TRBV5-1; 7 bases agree with TRBD1. The V segment lost 0 bases and the J segment 3 bases; nucleotides outside the gene matches: 6. The CDR3 runs 15 residues. The germline V gene has CDR1 SGHRS and CDR2 YFSETQ. CDR3 nucleotide sequence: TGCGCCAGCAGCTTGGGGGACAGCCTGGTCTACGAGCAGTACTTC. It encodes CASSLGDSLVYEQYF.

This clone was seen only once. The rearrangement links TRBV27 to TRBJ2-2; D gene unclear. V gave up 3 bases and J gave up 8 bases, with 13 bases separating them. The CDR3 length is 14 residues. CDR1 is MNHEY, CDR2 SMNVEV, per germline (reference sequence). The CDR3 loop reads CASSLFRDGGELFF. In DNA, the CDR3 is TGTGCCAGCAGTTTGTTCCGCGACGGGGGGGAGCTGTTTTTT.

The genes are TRBV30 and TRBJ2-1; the D call may be TRBD1 or TRBD2 (6 bases each). The V gene's germline CDR1 is GTSNPN and CDR2 SVGIG (reference sequence). V was cut by 0 bases and J by 8 bases, with 17 bases left in between. The CDR3 runs to 15 residues. CDR3: CAWSVMAGQVDEQFF. The CDR3 nucleotides are TGTGCCTGGAGTGTAATGGCGGGACAAGTGGATGAGCAGTTCTTC.

This clone occurred a few times. V and J are TRBV28 and TRBJ1-5, with D unclear. With 3 bases removed from V and 3 bases from J, the gap between germline ends came to 12 bases. The CDR3 runs to 15 residues. The germline V gene encodes CDR1 MDHEN and CDR2 SYDVKM. Here the CDR3 reads CASSFWGANNQPQHF. The CDR3 bases are TGTGCCAGCAGTTTCTGGGGAGCAAACAATCAGCCCCAGCATTTT.

CDR3 residues: CASSSHRENTEAFF. As DNA, the CDR3 is TGTGCCAGCAGTTCCCACAGAGAGAACACTGAAGCTTTCTTT. The chain combines TRBV28 with TRBJ1-1; no clear D. Germline V gives CDR1 MDHEN, CDR2 SYDVKM. This CDR3 is 14 amino acids long. Trimming removed 4 bases from V and 1 base from J, with 10 bases in between.